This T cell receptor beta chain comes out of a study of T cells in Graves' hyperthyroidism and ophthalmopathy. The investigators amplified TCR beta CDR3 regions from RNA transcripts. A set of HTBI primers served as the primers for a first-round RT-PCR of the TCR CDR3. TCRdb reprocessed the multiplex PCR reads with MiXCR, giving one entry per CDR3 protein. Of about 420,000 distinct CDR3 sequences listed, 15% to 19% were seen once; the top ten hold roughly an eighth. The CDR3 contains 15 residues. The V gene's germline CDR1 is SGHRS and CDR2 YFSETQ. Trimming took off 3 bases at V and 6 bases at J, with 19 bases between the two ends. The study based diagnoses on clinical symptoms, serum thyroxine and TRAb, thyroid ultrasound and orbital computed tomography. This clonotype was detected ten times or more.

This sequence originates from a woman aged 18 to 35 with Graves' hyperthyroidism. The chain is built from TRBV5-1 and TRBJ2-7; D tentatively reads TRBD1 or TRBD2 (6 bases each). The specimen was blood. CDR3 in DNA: TGCGCCAGCAGCTCCCCGGGGGCGAGCCCCCGCGAGCAGTACTTC. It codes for CASSSPGASPREQYF. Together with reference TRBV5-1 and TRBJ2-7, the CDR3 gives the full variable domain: KAGVTQTPRYLIKTRGQQVTLSCSPISGHRSVSWYQQTPGQGLQFLFEYFSETQRNKGNFPGRFSGRQFSNSRSEMNVSTLELGDSALYLCASSSPGASPREQYFGPGTRLTVT.